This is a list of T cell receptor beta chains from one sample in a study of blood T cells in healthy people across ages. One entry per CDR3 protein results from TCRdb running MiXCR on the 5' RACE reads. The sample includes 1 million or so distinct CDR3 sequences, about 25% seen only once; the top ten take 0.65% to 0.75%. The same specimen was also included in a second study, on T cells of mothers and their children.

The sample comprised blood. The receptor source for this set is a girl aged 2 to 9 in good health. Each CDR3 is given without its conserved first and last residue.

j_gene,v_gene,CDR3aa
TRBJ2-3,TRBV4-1,ASSHGRSGSADTQY
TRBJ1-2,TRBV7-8,ASSFKTGTGYGYT
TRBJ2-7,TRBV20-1,SASGLAGSSYEQY
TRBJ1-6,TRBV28,ASSSAGGGEGDSPLH
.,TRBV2,ASHPQGKAYEQY
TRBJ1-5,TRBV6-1,ASSEARGARVFEPQH
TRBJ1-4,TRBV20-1,SAEPGQGAEKLF
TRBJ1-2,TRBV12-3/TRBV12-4,ASTRPGRVGYT
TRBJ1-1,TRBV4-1,ASSQDQGPAF
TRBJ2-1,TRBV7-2,ASSSRDRMINEQF
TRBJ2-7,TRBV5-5,ASSSTLTTSYEQY
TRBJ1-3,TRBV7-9,ASSSTIAGTGKGNTIY
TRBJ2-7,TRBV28,ASRPPGDREQY
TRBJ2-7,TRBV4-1,ASSNRDGGSYEQY
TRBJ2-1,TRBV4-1,ASRLAGEQSEQF
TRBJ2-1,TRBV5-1,ASSFGRHNEQF
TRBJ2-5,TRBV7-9,ASSSLQGIGGQL
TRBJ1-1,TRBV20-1,SARLGTTEDGTEAF
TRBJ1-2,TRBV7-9,ASSFGEGYGYT
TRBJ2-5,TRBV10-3,AISAREETQH
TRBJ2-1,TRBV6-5,ASSYSILSTFDEQS
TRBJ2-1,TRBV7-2,ASSLAVSREIEQF
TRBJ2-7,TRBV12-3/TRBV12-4,ASSFVTASYEQY
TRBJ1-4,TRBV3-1,ASSQDIGGNEKLF
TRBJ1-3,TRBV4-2,ASSQDGSGNTIY
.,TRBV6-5,ASSYGPGTGYEEPYEQY
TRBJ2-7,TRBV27,ASSPQTGSAYEQY
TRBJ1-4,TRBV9,ASGPSLKPEKLF
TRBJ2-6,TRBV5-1,ASSAGLGKTFSGANVLT
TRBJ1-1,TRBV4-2,ASSPGQGVDTEAF
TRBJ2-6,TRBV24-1,ATSDAAGQGISGANVLT
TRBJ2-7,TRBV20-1,SARDRVDYEQY
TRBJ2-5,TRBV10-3,AISTADQETQY
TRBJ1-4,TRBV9,ASSGSIGEEEKLF
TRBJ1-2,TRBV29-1,SVETGLGYT
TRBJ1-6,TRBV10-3,AITESQGTNSPLH
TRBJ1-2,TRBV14,ASSQNVDRLFYGYT
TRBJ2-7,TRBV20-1,SARDHGFSSYEQY
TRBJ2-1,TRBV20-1,SAGGLASYNEQF
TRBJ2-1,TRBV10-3,AIRLAGYCEQF
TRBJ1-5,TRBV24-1,ATSGIIRPNQPQH
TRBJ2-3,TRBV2,ASSGGTMGTDTQY
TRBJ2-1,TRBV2,ASSTGVTGNEQF
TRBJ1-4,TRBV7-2,ASSWAVSEKLF
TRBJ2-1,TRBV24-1,ATSHPGSDSYNEQF
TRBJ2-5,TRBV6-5,ASSYSPQGTQETQY
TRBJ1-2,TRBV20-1,SARPPLTGRVPNYGYT
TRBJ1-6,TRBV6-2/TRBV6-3,ASQRRDRAEPLH
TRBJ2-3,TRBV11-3,ASSLDPRNTDTQY
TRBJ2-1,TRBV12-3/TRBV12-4,ASRKFVEGNEQF
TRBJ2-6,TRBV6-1,ASSEALRAGAGANVLT
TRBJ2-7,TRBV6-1,ASSEPPFYEQY
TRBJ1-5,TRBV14,ASSQDYSQPQH
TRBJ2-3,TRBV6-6,ASSYDGDTQY
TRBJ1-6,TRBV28,ASRRDNSPLH